Shown below are 24 T cell receptor beta chains from a single sample sequenced in a study of T cell clonotyping in hematopoietic cell transplantation. Method: immunoSEQ multiplex PCR; TCRdb's copy keeps in-frame clones and lacks some. The data show roughly 5,000 clones, roughly 91% seen once. The sample taken for sequencing was peripheral blood mononuclear cells. These receptors were taken from a man in his forties in good health. Some clones in this sample may be carry-over from other donors' samples.

Written as DNA, the CDR3 is TGTGCCAGCAGCCCCCTAATAACGACTAGCATCTACGAGCAGTACTTC. Its protein is CASSPLITTSIYEQYF. The rearrangement links TRBV7-2 to TRBJ2-7; 7 bases fit TRBD2. Trimming at V came to 5 bases and at J to 3 bases, leaving 13 bases not matched to a gene. This CDR3 region has 16 residues. Germline loops: CDR1 SGHTA, CDR2 FQGNSA.

The rearrangement uses TRBV2 and TRBJ1-5; perhaps TRBD1 as D (5 bases). Germline assignment: CDR1 SNHLY and CDR2 FYNNEI. V was shortened by 7 bases and J by 3 bases, with 10 bases between the two germline ends. CDR3 length: 13 residues. The CDR3 is CASTADNNQPQHF. The CDR3 DNA follows: TGTGCCAGCACCGCGGACAACAATCAGCCCCAGCATTTT.

The chain links TRBV14 to TRBJ2-4, with 10 positions matching TRBD2. The CDR3 has 14 residues. Germline CDR1 reads SGHDN; CDR2 reads FVKESK. With 5 bases clipped from V and 11 bases from J, the junction kept 9 bases outside the gene matches. CDR3 coding DNA: TGTGCCAGCAGCGACCCTAGCGGGGGCGAGGTTCAGTACTTC. Its protein is CASSDPSGGEVQYF.

This clone showed up just once. This chain's CDR3 is CASSITRGLGDTQYF. The CDR3 bases are TGTGCCAGTAGTATAACCAGGGGGCTTGGAGATACGCAGTATTTT. The chain joins TRBV19 to TRBJ2-3, with TRBD1 matching over 8 bases. Trimming cost V 2 bases and J 5 bases; bases outside gene matches: 6. Germline CDR1 and CDR2: LNHDA and SQIVND (reference sequence). The length of the CDR3 is 15 residues.

The chain employs TRBV5-1 and TRBJ2-1; maybe TRBD2 (5 bases). V dropped 0 bases and J dropped 7 bases, with 11 bases sitting between them. Germline loops: CDR1 SGHRS, CDR2 YFSETQ. The CDR3 sequence is 14 residues long. CDR3 sequence (DNA): TGCGCCAGCAGCTTGGTTCGGACGGGAAATGAGCAGTTCTTC. Its translation is CASSLVRTGNEQFF.

The V gene is TRBV7-2, the J gene TRBJ1-2; unclear D gene. V lost 4 bases and J lost 0, with 6 bases in between. The CDR3 loop spans 13 amino acids. CDR1 is SGHTA, CDR2 FQGNSA, per germline. The CDR3 bases are TGTGCCAGCAGCTCTAGCGCTAACTATGGCTACACCTTC. Its protein product is CASSSSANYGYTF.

A few counts support this clone. The gene calls are TRBV9 and TRBJ1-1; TRBD1 aligns across 12 bases. The CDR3 loop spans 19 amino acids. Per the germline V gene, CDR1 is SGDLS and CDR2 is YYNGEE. The junction had 12 bases not matched to a gene; V was cut back by 0 bases and J by 3 bases. This CDR3 is CASSVDGTGGMYKDTEAFF. In DNA, the CDR3 is TGTGCCAGCAGCGTAGATGGGACAGGGGGCATGTATAAGGACACTGAAGCTTTCTTT.

J is TRBJ2-1 and V is TRBV6-4; the D gene is possibly TRBD2 (6 bases). Germline CDR1 and CDR2: MRHNA and SNTAGT. Trimming shortened V by 2 bases and J by 7 bases, and 15 bases separated the two germline ends. The CDR3 has 15 residues. The CDR3 DNA follows: TGTGCCAGCAGTGACGCGACTAGTGTTAAGAATGAGCAGTTCTTC. Residues: CASSDATSVKNEQFF.

The chain is built from TRBV6-6 and TRBJ1-3; maybe TRBD1 (5 bases). The CDR3 has 14 residues. The germline CDR1 and CDR2 sequences are MNHNY and SVGAGI (reference sequence). V lost 7 bases and J lost 4, with 14 bases in between. The CDR3 here is CASIQGASGNTIYF. The CDR3 DNA is TGTGCCAGCATCCAGGGTGCGTCAGGAAACACCATATATTTT.

This clone was seen just once. V and J are TRBV7-9 and TRBJ2-5, with 11 bases lining up with TRBD1. The germline V gene encodes CDR1 SEHNR and CDR2 FQNEAQ (reference sequence). This CDR3 contains 15 residues. Unmatched junction bases numbered 2, after V lost 1 base and J lost 4 bases. CDR3 residues: CASSLGTGGGETQYF. The CDR3 bases are TGTGCCAGCAGCTTAGGGACAGGGGGCGGAGAGACCCAGTACTTC.

This chain joins TRBV5-1 and TRBJ2-2, with D perhaps given as TRBD1 or TRBD2 (6 bases each). Between the trimmed V and J ends, which lost 0 bases and 5 bases, there was a span of 11 bases. CDR1 SGHRS and CDR2 YFSETQ come from the germline V gene. The CDR3 loop spans 15 amino acids. In DNA, the CDR3 is TGCGCCAGCAGCTTGGTGGGGGGCGCGACCGGGGAGCTGTTTTTT. Amino acid sequence: CASSLVGGATGELFF.

The chain carries TRBV11-2 and TRBJ2-2, with a weak D call TRBD2 (6 bases). Trimming shortened V by 3 bases and J by 7 bases, and 15 bases separated the two germline ends. This CDR3 contains 15 residues. Germline V lookup: CDR1 SGHAT, CDR2 FQNNGV. The CDR3 nucleotides are TGTGCCAGCAGCTTTAGGGCCCTCGGGGGCGGGGAGCTGTTTTTT. This sequence encodes CASSFRALGGGELFF.

The V gene is TRBV5-5, the J gene TRBJ2-7, with D unclear. V lost 3 bases, J lost 4 bases, and 20 bases lay in between. CDR1 and CDR2 (germline): SGHKS, YYEKEE (reference sequence). There are 16 residues in the CDR3. In nucleotides, the CDR3 is TGTGCCAGCAGCTCCCCAGTCAGCCTGAAAGGATACGAGCAGTACTTC. It codes for CASSSPVSLKGYEQYF.

This clone appeared once. The chain couples TRBV7-3 to TRBJ1-1; no definite D call. Germline lookup yields CDR1 SGHTA and CDR2 FQGTGA. Trimming removed 3 bases at V and 0 bases at J, with 5 bases between. This CDR3 spans 13 amino acids. The CDR3 region is CASSFRMNTEAFF. The CDR3 DNA reads as TGTGCCAGCAGCTTTAGAATGAACACTGAAGCTTTCTTT.

V usage is TRBV11-3 and J usage is TRBJ2-7, with 7 bases fitting TRBD2. CDR1 is SGHNT, CDR2 YENEEA, per germline. The CDR3 contains 14 residues. V lost 5 bases to trimming and J lost 5 bases; unmatched junction nucleotides: 9. The CDR3 reads CASSVVLAADEQYF. In nucleotides, the CDR3 is TGTGCCAGCAGCGTGGTTCTAGCGGCGGACGAGCAGTACTTC.

The chain has TRBV2 and TRBJ1-1; 7 bases align to TRBD1. V shed 1 base and J 3 bases; nucleotides not matched to a gene: 8. Germline CDR1 is SNHLY and CDR2 is FYNNEI. The CDR3 is made up of 16 amino acids. This CDR3 is CASSEEMTGSHTEAFF. CDR3 DNA sequence: TGTGCCAGCAGTGAAGAGATGACAGGGAGTCACACTGAAGCTTTCTTT.

The rearrangement links TRBV5-5 to TRBJ2-3, with TRBD1 matching over 12 bases. This CDR3 region has 16 residues. V shed 4 bases and J 8 bases; nucleotides not matched to a gene: 11. CDR1 is SGHKS and CDR2 is YYEKEE in the germline V gene (reference sequence). The CDR3 reads CASSHKGQGALGTQYF. CDR3 sequence (DNA): TGTGCCAGCAGCCACAAGGGACAGGGGGCTTTAGGTACGCAGTATTTT.

This clone has only one observation. The J gene is TRBJ2-3, the V gene TRBV7-9; D is possibly TRBD1 or TRBD2 (7 bases each). The germline gives CDR1 SEHNR, CDR2 FQNEAQ (reference sequence). V lost 5 bases and J lost 1, with 19 bases in between. The CDR3 totals 17 residues. CDR3 loop: CASSPRQGGHGTDTQYF. CDR3 in DNA: TGTGCCAGCAGCCCCCGTCAGGGGGGGCACGGCACAGATACGCAGTATTTT.

CDR3: CASSATVTDTQYF. The DNA for the CDR3 is TGCGCCAGCAGCGCGACAGTCACAGATACGCAGTATTTT. The V and J genes are TRBV5-1 and TRBJ2-3, with D maybe TRBD1 (5 bases). Germline V CDR1 and CDR2: SGHRS, YFSETQ. This CDR3 contains 13 residues. Trimming removed 4 bases from V and 2 bases from J, with 8 bases in between.

The V call is TRBV7-6, the J call TRBJ2-7; D call uncertain. The germline CDR1 and CDR2 sequences are SGHVS and FNYEAQ. This CDR3 spans 13 amino acids. Trimming left V 1 base short and J 1 base short, with 5 bases between. For the CDR3, the DNA is TGTGCCAGCAGCTTAGACAAATCCTACGAGCAGTACTTC. Encoded protein: CASSLDKSYEQYF.

The chain employs TRBV6-5 and TRBJ1-2; 9 bases align to TRBD1. V lost 6 bases and J lost 3; bases outside the gene matches: 2. Germline V CDR1 and CDR2: MNHEY, SVGAGI. The CDR3 loop spans 13 amino acids. The CDR3 protein is CASSRTGDYGYTF. DNA of the CDR3: TGTGCCAGCAGCAGGACAGGGGACTATGGCTACACCTTC.

This clone is labeled large. The chain's CDR3 is CATSGGVGFTDTQYF. The CDR3 coding sequence is TGTGCCACCTCAGGGGGCGTAGGTTTCACAGATACGCAGTATTTT. V and J are TRBV25-1 and TRBJ2-3, with 8 bases that match TRBD1. CDR3 size: 15 residues. J lost 2 bases, V lost 10 bases, and 11 bases had no gene match. CDR1 MGHDK and CDR2 SYGVNS come from the germline V gene.

This clone is categorized as large. J is TRBJ2-7 and V is TRBV5-4; D is possibly TRBD1 or TRBD2 (6 bases each). V was trimmed by 4 bases and J by 2 bases, leaving 13 bases between them. The CDR3 totals 14 residues. Germline CDR1 is SGHNT and CDR2 is YYREEE (reference sequence). DNA of the CDR3: TGTGCCAGCAGCGGGGGGCTAGCGACCTACGAGCAGTACTTC. Its protein is CASSGGLATYEQYF.

This chain joins TRBV27 and TRBJ2-7, with 7 bases identical to TRBD2. This CDR3 is 14 amino acids long. V was pared by 6 bases and J by 0 bases, with 5 bases of the junction left unmatched. The V gene's germline CDR1 is MNHEY and CDR2 SMNVEV (reference sequence). The CDR3 DNA reads TGTGCCAGCAGGCGGGACTACAGCTCCTACGAGCAGTACTTC. Protein: CASRRDYSSYEQYF.